These T cell receptor beta chains were read from a single sample in a study of T-cell memory formation after mild COVID-19. MiXCR, applied by TCRdb to the 5' RACE reads, yields one record per CDR3 protein. The repertoire holds approximately 490,000 distinct CDR3 sequences, with roughly 22% as singletons. Sequencing used PBMCs or a T cell subset sorted from them (not recorded which). Source of these receptors: an adult woman who had mild COVID-19 (a few samples of this study predate the infection). Cell type and time point are not known. CDR3s include the opening cysteine and the closing phenylalanine or tryptophan. D genes are given only for firm matches. Clone size, where shown, is once, few, many, or a class for clones that have expanded.

j_gene: TRBJ2-1; v_gene: TRBV9; abundance: .; d_gene: .; CDR3nt: TGTGCCAGCAGCGCCGGGTGGAGTGAGCAGTTCTTC; CDR3aa: CASSAGWSEQFF
j_gene: TRBJ1-2; v_gene: TRBV6-2/TRBV6-3; abundance: few; d_gene: .; CDR3nt: TGTGCCACCTACGACAGCTATGGCTACACCTTC; CDR3aa: CATYDSYGYTF
j_gene: TRBJ2-7; v_gene: TRBV25-1; abundance: .; d_gene: .; CDR3nt: TGTGCCACCCGCAGGGGGGGGGCAAACGAGCAGTACTTC; CDR3aa: CATRRGGANEQYF
j_gene: TRBJ2-2; v_gene: TRBV5-1; abundance: .; d_gene: .; CDR3nt: TGCGCCAGCAGGCACGTCATCATAAAGAACGGGGAGCTGTTTTTT; CDR3aa: CASRHVIIKNGELFF
j_gene: TRBJ1-2; v_gene: TRBV4-2; abundance: .; d_gene: .; CDR3nt: TGTGCCAGCAGCCAAGCGGAGACTAACTATGGCTACACCTTC; CDR3aa: CASSQAETNYGYTF
j_gene: TRBJ2-1; v_gene: TRBV30; abundance: few; d_gene: TRBD2; CDR3nt: TGTGCCTGGAGTCGCCGGGCGGGAGTTCAAAATGAGCAGTTCTTC; CDR3aa: CAWSRRAGVQNEQFF
j_gene: TRBJ2-1; v_gene: TRBV12-3/TRBV12-4; abundance: .; d_gene: TRBD1; CDR3nt: TGTGCCAGCAGTTCTCTCGGGACAGGGCCCTTCCTCGGTGAGCAGTTCTTC; CDR3aa: CASSSLGTGPFLGEQFF
j_gene: TRBJ1-2; v_gene: TRBV5-6; abundance: .; d_gene: TRBD1; CDR3nt: TGTGCCAGCAGCATGACAGGGGGCCAAGGCTACACCTTC; CDR3aa: CASSMTGGQGYTF
j_gene: TRBJ2-3; v_gene: TRBV12-3/TRBV12-4; abundance: .; d_gene: TRBD2; CDR3nt: TGTGCCAGCAGTTTAGCCCCTAGACTAGCGGGAGGCACAGATACGCAGTATTTT; CDR3aa: CASSLAPRLAGGTDTQYF
j_gene: TRBJ1-4; v_gene: TRBV25-1; abundance: .; d_gene: .; CDR3nt: TGTGCCAGCAGTGAGTACAGGTCCCGGGGTGAAAAACTGTTTTTT; CDR3aa: CASSEYRSRGEKLFF
j_gene: TRBJ1-5; v_gene: TRBV12-3/TRBV12-4; abundance: .; d_gene: .; CDR3nt: TGTGCCAGCAGTTTGATGGGCCGGCAGCCCCAGCATTTT; CDR3aa: CASSLMGRQPQHF
j_gene: TRBJ2-2; v_gene: TRBV6-5; abundance: .; d_gene: TRBD2; CDR3nt: TGTGCCAGCAGTCCGTCGGGACTAGCGGGAACGACCGGGGAGCTGTTTTTT; CDR3aa: CASSPSGLAGTTGELFF
j_gene: TRBJ2-2; v_gene: TRBV27; abundance: few; d_gene: TRBD2; CDR3nt: TGTGCCAGCAGTGTCTCCGGGACTAGAAACACCGGGGAGCTGTTTTTT; CDR3aa: CASSVSGTRNTGELFF
j_gene: TRBJ2-1; v_gene: TRBV29-1; abundance: few; d_gene: TRBD2; CDR3nt: TGCAGCGTTGAAGGTGGACTAGCGGGGGGCTATGAGCAGTTCTTC; CDR3aa: CSVEGGLAGGYEQFF
j_gene: TRBJ2-5; v_gene: TRBV4-2; abundance: .; d_gene: .; CDR3nt: TGTGCCAGCAGCCGGCAGGGGGGATACCAAGAGACCCAGTACTTC; CDR3aa: CASSRQGGYQETQYF
j_gene: TRBJ1-1; v_gene: TRBV12-3/TRBV12-4; abundance: few; d_gene: .; CDR3nt: TGTGCCACTTCAGGGGCGCTGAACACTGAAGCTTTCTTT; CDR3aa: CATSGALNTEAFF
j_gene: TRBJ2-7; v_gene: TRBV5-6; abundance: few; d_gene: TRBD2; CDR3nt: TGTGCCAGCAGCAGCATAGCGGGAGGGTTCTACGAGCAGTACTTC; CDR3aa: CASSSIAGGFYEQYF
j_gene: TRBJ1-5; v_gene: TRBV30; abundance: few; d_gene: TRBD1; CDR3nt: TGTGCCTGGAGTGCCTCCAAGACAGGGCTTGGGGGCAATCAGCCCCAGCATTTT; CDR3aa: CAWSASKTGLGGNQPQHF
j_gene: TRBJ2-1; v_gene: TRBV18; abundance: few; d_gene: TRBD2; CDR3nt: TGTGCCAGCGTGGGGATCGAGCGGGGGCCTTACAATGAGCAGTTCTTC; CDR3aa: CASVGIERGPYNEQFF
j_gene: TRBJ2-5; v_gene: TRBV6-2/TRBV6-3; abundance: .; d_gene: .; CDR3nt: TGTGCCAGCAGTCCGGGACTTTCTGCTAGAGAGACCCAGTACTTC; CDR3aa: CASSPGLSARETQYF
j_gene: TRBJ2-2; v_gene: TRBV4-1; abundance: few; d_gene: .; CDR3nt: TGCGCCAGCAGCCAAGCGCGGGGGCTGGGCACCGGGGAGCTGTTTTTT; CDR3aa: CASSQARGLGTGELFF
j_gene: TRBJ2-1; v_gene: TRBV7-8; abundance: few; d_gene: .; CDR3nt: TGTGCCAGCAGCTTAGAGGGGGACGTCAGCTCCTACAATGAGCAGTTCTTC; CDR3aa: CASSLEGDVSSYNEQFF
j_gene: TRBJ2-5; v_gene: TRBV6-6; abundance: few; d_gene: .; CDR3nt: TGTGCCAGCAGTTACTATGGGTCCCATGCCTTACAAGAGACCCAGTACTTC; CDR3aa: CASSYYGSHALQETQYF
j_gene: TRBJ1-5; v_gene: TRBV7-2; abundance: .; d_gene: .; CDR3nt: TGTGCCAGCAGCTTTGGGGGGGTGAATCAGCCCCAGCATTTT; CDR3aa: CASSFGGVNQPQHF
j_gene: TRBJ2-5; v_gene: TRBV4-3; abundance: .; d_gene: .; CDR3nt: TGCGCCAGCAGCCAAGATCAACAGGGACCTAAAGAGACCCAGTACTTC; CDR3aa: CASSQDQQGPKETQYF
j_gene: TRBJ2-7; v_gene: TRBV7-8; abundance: few; d_gene: .; CDR3nt: TGTGCCAGCAGCTTAGCGGTAGCCCCCTACGAGCAGTACTTC; CDR3aa: CASSLAVAPYEQYF